This T cell receptor (beta chain) was identified in a study of graft-versus-host responses after intestinal transplantation. Whole-study context: Recipients received multivisceral, liver-intestinal, or isolated intestinal transplants. Study results and limitations: In patients with graft-donor T cell macrochimerism, allograft graft-versus-host to host-versus-graft clonal ratios were high.

On this clone itself: Its target is not known.

Clones were sequenced by immunoSEQ multiplex PCR, and TCRdb holds only the in-frame ones, with some missing. The sample has some 79,000 clones; about 88% are singletons. J lost 4 bases, V lost 6 bases, and 3 bases had no gene match. The CDR3 has 15 amino acids. CDR1 and CDR2 (germline): ENHRY, SYGVKD. The chain has TRBV10-3 and TRBJ2-1; 13 nucleotides agree with TRBD2. The receptor was derived from a human donor who received an intestinal transplant. The specimen comprised unstimulated CD4+ T cells sorted from spleen or lymph node cells, sampled before intestinal transplant. The CDR3 DNA reads TGTGCCATCAGGGCGACTAGCGGGAGGTACAATGAGCAGTTCTTC. This codes for CAIRATSGRYNEQFF.